This T cell receptor beta chain was found in a study of T cell changes during pregnancy in multiple sclerosis. V shed 5 bases and J shed 5 bases, with 16 bases lying between them. CDR1 and CDR2 (germline): SEHNR, FQNEAQ (reference sequence). The CDR3 has 14 residues. Produced via immunoSEQ multiplex PCR; TCRdb's table is partial and in-frame only. The sample lists more than 90,000 clones, about nine tenths occurring once. This sample comprised peripheral blood, obtained in the second trimester of pregnancy. This sequence originates from a female donor with multiple sclerosis, enrolled in a pregnancy study. The rearrangement links TRBV7-9 to TRBJ2-7; the D gene is possibly TRBD1 (6 bases). DNA for the CDR3: TGTGCCAGCAGCAATCGGGACAACCTAAACGAGCAGTACTTC. Its protein product is CASSNRDNLNEQYF.